Below are 24 T cell receptor beta chains sequenced from a single sample in a study of circulating tumor DNA in untreated peripheral T-cell lymphoma (dated by TCRdb to the early 2020s). Receptors were amplified or captured by the immunoSEQ multiplex PCR assay. This is the immuneACCESS table as TCRdb keeps it, with only in-frame sequences that have V and J called. A part of the clones is gone; compared with another copy, unresolved V genes explain less than half, and the rest is unexplained. The sample table shows fewer than 11,000 clones, and 65% to 80% are seen once. Roughly 28% of the sample is held by the ten biggest clonotypes. Specimen: tumor tissue. Receptors were obtained from a human donor with peripheral T-cell lymphoma.

This chain uses TRBV15 with TRBJ1-2; TRBD1 is a possible D gene (5 bases). Trimming shortened V by 5 bases and J by 1 base, and 17 bases separated the two germline ends. CDR1 is LNHNV, CDR2 YYDKDF, per germline (reference sequence). This CDR3 spans 16 amino acids. The CDR3 DNA reads TGTGCCACCAGCCGCCCAAGGGGTGAGATTAACTATGGCTACACCTTC. Translating it yields CATSRPRGEINYGYTF.

The chain links TRBV28 to TRBJ2-1; 14 nucleotides align to TRBD2. This CDR3 has 16 residues. The V segment lost 6 bases and the J segment 8 bases; nucleotides outside the gene matches: 9. Germline CDR1 MDHEN, CDR2 SYDVKM. The CDR3 sequence: CASRTSGGVPLHEQFF. CDR3 bases: TGTGCCAGCAGGACTAGCGGGGGGGTACCGCTACATGAGCAGTTCTTC. Drawing the rest from reference TRBV28 and TRBJ2-1, the complete variable domain is DVKVTQSSRYLVKRTGEKVFLECVQDMDHENMFWYRQDPGLGLRLIYFSYDVKMKEKGDIPEGYSVSREKKERFSLILESASTNQTSMYLCASRTSGGVPLHEQFFGPGTRLTVL.

The chain uses TRBV28 and TRBJ1-5; 7 bases map to TRBD1. Germline CDR1 reads MDHEN; CDR2 reads SYDVKM. Germline trimming cut 5 bases from V and 0 bases from J; bases unmatched to any gene: 10. The CDR3 sequence is 17 residues long. CDR3 coding DNA: TGTGCCAGCAGTCGCAGGGGGTTCCTCTATAGCAATCAGCCCCAGCATTTT. Its translation is CASSRRGFLYSNQPQHF.

The chain employs TRBV11-3 and TRBJ1-1; D may be TRBD1 (5 bases). V was shortened by 5 bases and J by 7 bases, with 17 bases between the two germline ends. Germline CDR1 and CDR2: SGHNT and YENEEA. The CDR3 loop spans 14 amino acids. The CDR3: CASSRAGQFNEAFF. DNA of the CDR3: TGTGCCAGCAGCCGGGCAGGACAATTCAATGAAGCTTTCTTT.

This clone was detected only a few times. CDR3 nucleotide sequence: TGTGCCAGCAGCGTAGATGCCGGGTCCTACGAGCAGTACTTC. This encodes CASSVDAGSYEQYF. The chain links TRBV9 to TRBJ2-7; no reliable D call. V lost 0 bases and J 1 base, leaving 8 bases between the germline ends. The CDR3 contains 14 residues. The V gene's germline CDR1 is SGDLS and CDR2 YYNGEE.

The chain carries TRBV29-1 and TRBJ2-2, with 9 bases matching TRBD1. V gave up 4 bases and J gave up 0 bases; unmatched junction bases: 3. The CDR3 has 15 amino acids. Germline loops: CDR1 SQVTM, CDR2 ANQGSEA. CDR3 residues: CSVARTGANTGELFF. CDR3 bases: TGCAGCGTTGCCCGGACAGGGGCGAACACCGGGGAGCTGTTTTTT.

The CDR3 protein is CASSPQGPPTGNTIYF. CDR3 bases: TGTGCCAGCTCACCCCAAGGACCCCCGACTGGAAACACCATATATTTT. V usage is TRBV18 and J usage is TRBJ1-3, with D uncertain. V lost 3 bases to trimming and J lost 2 bases, with 14 bases between them. Germline V lookup: CDR1 KGHSH, CDR2 LQKENI. The CDR3 extends over 16 amino acids.

The V and J genes are TRBV11-3 and TRBJ1-1, with a possible D match to TRBD1 (6 bases). CDR1 is SGHNT and CDR2 is YENEEA in the germline V gene. CDR3 length: 14 residues. V was trimmed by 3 bases and J by 5 bases, leaving 13 bases between them. This CDR3 is CASSLGGGRTEAFF. CDR3 DNA sequence: TGTGCCAGCAGCTTGGGTGGGGGCCGGACTGAAGCTTTCTTT.

The V call is TRBV19, the J call TRBJ1-2, with D possibly being TRBD1 (6 bases). The CDR3 loop spans 13 amino acids. The germline V gene encodes CDR1 LNHDA and CDR2 SQIVND (reference sequence). The V and J ends lost 10 bases and 0 bases respectively, with 12 bases between them. The CDR3 bases are TGTGCCATTCCCCCAGGGGCTAACTATGGCTACACCTTC. This codes for CAIPPGANYGYTF.

This sequence joins TRBV29-1 and TRBJ2-5; D possibly corresponds to TRBD1 (5 bases). The germline CDR1 and CDR2 sequences are SQVTM and ANQGSEA. There are 12 residues in the CDR3. Trimming cost V 4 bases and J 1 base, with 7 bases left between them. In DNA, the CDR3 is TGCAGCGTTGGCAGGGCCCAAGAGACCCAGTACTTC. Protein product: CSVGRAQETQYF.

The sample holds one count of this clone. This chain joins TRBV6-8 and TRBJ1-6; 7 bases are shared with TRBD1. The germline V gene encodes CDR1 MNHGY and CDR2 SAAAGT. There are 16 residues in the CDR3. The ends lost 7 bases at V and 9 bases at J; junction bases unmatched: 15. CDR3 loop: CASIKPGTEEFSPLHF. In DNA, the CDR3 is TGTGCCAGCATTAAACCCGGGACAGAAGAATTTTCACCCCTCCACTTT.

This clone was observed a few times. V and J are TRBV30 and TRBJ1-6, with a weak D call TRBD1 (5 bases). Germline CDR1 is GTSNPN and CDR2 is SVGIG (reference sequence). CDR3 length: 14 amino acids. With 0 bases removed from V and 12 bases from J, the gap between germline ends came to 15 bases. CDR3 region: CAWSVLGGVLPLHF. DNA for the CDR3: TGTGCCTGGAGTGTACTCGGGGGAGTACTACCCCTCCACTTT. Supplemented by reference TRBV30 and TRBJ1-6, the full variable domain reads SQTIHQWPATLVQPVGSPLSLECTVEGTSNPNLYWYRQAAGRGLQLLFYSVGIGQISSEVPQNLSASRPQDRQFILSSKKLLLSDSGFYLCAWSVLGGVLPLHFGNGTRLTVT.

The V gene is TRBV7-2, the J gene TRBJ1-1, with a tentative D call TRBD1 (6 bases). V was shortened by 2 bases and J by 5 bases, with 24 bases between the two germline ends. CDR3 size: 18 residues. CDR1 and CDR2 (germline): SGHTA, FQGNSA. In DNA form, the CDR3 reads TGTGCCAGCAGCTTACTAGGAGGGGGTCTGACTGAGAGGACTGAAGCTTTCTTT. Its protein is CASSLLGGGLTERTEAFF.

The chain couples TRBV19 to TRBJ1-1; possible D gene TRBD1, 5 bases. Germline V lookup: CDR1 LNHDA, CDR2 SQIVND (reference sequence). V lost 0 bases, J lost 0 bases, and 14 bases lay in between. The CDR3 has 17 amino acids. The CDR3 spells CASSIEKGRRVNTEAFF. In DNA, the CDR3 is TGTGCCAGTAGTATAGAGAAGGGGCGAAGGGTGAACACTGAAGCTTTCTTT.

V usage is TRBV19 and J usage is TRBJ1-2, with 8 bases aligning to TRBD1. The length of the CDR3 is 12 residues. The germline V gene encodes CDR1 LNHDA and CDR2 SQIVND (reference sequence). The V gene end was trimmed by 7 bases and the J gene end by 4 bases; junction bases not matched to a gene: 2. The CDR3 coding sequence is TGTGCCAGTAAAACAGGGGGCTATGGCTACACCTTC. Translating it yields CASKTGGYGYTF. Complete variable domain (other parts from reference TRBV19 and TRBJ1-2): DGGITQSPKYLFRKEGQNVTLSCEQNLNHDAMYWYRQDPGQGLRLIYYSQIVNDFQKGDIAEGYSVSREKKESFPLTVTSAQKNPTAFYLCASKTGGYGYTFGSGTRLTVV.

The V call is TRBV10-3, the J call TRBJ1-1; D perhaps matches TRBD1 (6 bases). The germline V and J ends were trimmed by 2 bases and 3 bases, with 16 bases remaining between them. Germline lookup yields CDR1 ENHRY and CDR2 SYGVKD. CDR3 length: 16 amino acids. The CDR3 nucleotides are TGTGCCATCAGTGAGCCTCCCCGAGGGGGGTACACTGAAGCTTTCTTT. Its translation is CAISEPPRGGYTEAFF.

This clone was detected a few times. V is TRBV16 and J is TRBJ1-1; D perhaps matches TRBD1 (5 bases). The germline V gene has CDR1 KGHSY and CDR2 FQNENV. With 5 bases removed from V and 1 base from J, the gap between germline ends came to 14 bases. The CDR3 runs 15 residues. The CDR3 is CASSLGPESNTEAFF. In DNA, the CDR3 is TGTGCCAGCAGCTTGGGACCAGAGTCGAACACTGAAGCTTTCTTT.

The J gene is TRBJ1-1, the V gene TRBV28; D is uncertain. The CDR3 sequence is 14 residues long. V lost 2 bases and J 10 bases, leaving 17 bases between the germline ends. Germline-derived CDR1 and CDR2 are MDHEN and SYDVKM. In DNA form, the CDR3 reads TGTGCCAGCAGTTTAATATCGAGGGCAGTTGGAGCTTTCTTT. Translation gives CASSLISRAVGAFF.

The gene calls are TRBV19 and TRBJ2-1; D is unresolved. The germline V and J ends were trimmed by 5 bases and 0 bases, with 11 bases remaining between them. Per germline, CDR1 LNHDA and CDR2 SQIVND (reference sequence). This CDR3 is 15 amino acids long. CDR3 amino acids: CASSFPGSSYNEQFF. The CDR3 DNA reads TGTGCCAGTAGTTTCCCAGGAAGCTCCTACAATGAGCAGTTCTTC.

The V call is TRBV6-8, the J call TRBJ2-7; D is possibly TRBD1 (6 bases). The germline CDR1 and CDR2 sequences are MNHGY and SAAAGT. The V end lost 5 bases, the J end lost 6 bases, and 11 bases lay between the germline ends. The CDR3 length is 12 residues. CDR3 DNA: TGTGCCAGCAGTACACAGGGTCGCGAGCAGTACTTC. Residues: CASSTQGREQYF.

The V and J genes are TRBV11-3 and TRBJ1-4; 9 nucleotides match TRBD1. Trimming removed 3 bases from V and 0 bases from J; junction bases left unmatched: 5. Germline CDR1 is SGHNT and CDR2 is YENEEA. The CDR3 sequence is 17 residues long. The CDR3 DNA is TGTGCCAGCAGCTTGGGGACAGGGCCTGCAACTAATGAAAAACTGTTTTTT. This encodes CASSLGTGPATNEKLFF.

A few counts support this clone. The chain carries TRBV11-3 and TRBJ1-5, with TRBD1 as a possible D gene (6 bases). The germline V gene has CDR1 SGHNT and CDR2 YENEEA. Trimming removed 1 base from V and 7 bases from J, with 14 bases in between. The CDR3 spans 15 residues. The CDR3 protein is CASSLGQVPRQPQHF. Written as DNA, the CDR3 is TGTGCCAGCAGCTTAGGACAGGTGCCTAGGCAGCCCCAGCATTTT.

The rearrangement uses TRBV11-3 and TRBJ1-6; D uncertain. This CDR3 region has 15 residues. Germline-derived CDR1 and CDR2 are SGHNT and YENEEA. Trimming removed 3 bases from V and 7 bases from J, with 13 bases in between. The DNA of the CDR3 is TGTGCCAGCAGCTTCGTAGGAGACGGCAATTCACCCCTCCACTTT. Amino acid sequence: CASSFVGDGNSPLHF.

The genes are TRBV19 and TRBJ2-2; possibly TRBD1 for D (5 bases). In germline, CDR1 is LNHDA, CDR2 SQIVND (reference sequence). This CDR3 region has 14 residues. V gave up 5 bases and J gave up 2 bases, with 9 bases separating them. DNA for the CDR3: TGTGCCAGTAGTCAGACAGTTAACACCGGGGAGCTGTTTTTT. Translation gives CASSQTVNTGELFF.